The rows below give T cell receptor beta chains drawn from one sample of a study of CD8+ T cells in alopecia areata. Repertoires were generated with immunoSEQ multiplex PCR, while TCRdb's copy carries only in-frame clones and drops some. The sample consists of approximately 220,000 clones, 35% to 40% of them appearing once. The sequences come from CD4+ T cells sorted from blood, collected at approximately week 30, from a patient treated with tofacitinib. These receptors all come from a human donor with alopecia areata. The CDR3 runs from the conserved cysteine through the conserved F or W. The D gene is left open where the match is weak. Size tells how often a clone was seen (once, few, many) or the class of an expanded clone, and some rows leave it out.

abundance: -; v_gene: TRBV9; d_gene: -; j_gene: TRBJ2-3; CDR3nt: TGTGCCAGCAGCGTAGAAAATACAGGGCCAGATACGCAGTATTTT; CDR3aa: CASSVENTGPDTQYF
abundance: -; v_gene: TRBV6-1; d_gene: -; j_gene: TRBJ2-7; CDR3nt: TGTGCCACCCAGTTAATCAGCGGCAGCTCCTACGAGCAGTACTTC; CDR3aa: CATQLISGSSYEQYF
abundance: few; v_gene: TRBV12-5; d_gene: -; j_gene: TRBJ2-3; CDR3nt: TGTGCTAGTGGTACCGACAGGACTAGCACAGATACGCAGTATTTT; CDR3aa: CASGTDRTSTDTQYF
abundance: few; v_gene: TRBV29-1; d_gene: -; j_gene: TRBJ1-4; CDR3nt: TGCAGCGTTGAGGAGGGGGACGGGGAAAAACTGTTTTTT; CDR3aa: CSVEEGDGEKLFF
abundance: few; v_gene: TRBV9; d_gene: -; j_gene: TRBJ2-5; CDR3nt: TGTGCCAGCAGCAGGGCCCTTTTCGAGACCCAGTACTTC; CDR3aa: CASSRALFETQYF
abundance: -; v_gene: TRBV2; d_gene: -; j_gene: TRBJ2-7; CDR3nt: TGTGCCAGCAGTGCTCGGGGATTGCAGTACTTC; CDR3aa: CASSARGLQYF
abundance: -; v_gene: TRBV29-1; d_gene: -; j_gene: TRBJ1-1; CDR3nt: TGCAGCGTGGCAGGGATCACTGAAGCTTTCTTT; CDR3aa: CSVAGITEAFF
abundance: -; v_gene: TRBV5-1; d_gene: TRBD1; j_gene: TRBJ1-2; CDR3nt: TGCGCCAGCAGCACCGGACAGGGAGGGGAATTGGGCTATGGCTACACCTTC; CDR3aa: CASSTGQGGELGYGYTF
abundance: few; v_gene: TRBV5-1; d_gene: TRBD1; j_gene: TRBJ1-2; CDR3nt: TGCGCCAGCAGCTTGGCACAGGGGATGGACGGCTACACCTTC; CDR3aa: CASSLAQGMDGYTF
abundance: few; v_gene: TRBV7-9; d_gene: -; j_gene: TRBJ2-5; CDR3nt: TGTGCCAGCAGCTTAGAATGGAGTCCGCGCGAGACCCAGTACTTC; CDR3aa: CASSLEWSPRETQYF
abundance: few; v_gene: TRBV27; d_gene: TRBD1; j_gene: TRBJ2-5; CDR3nt: TGTGCCAGCAGTTTATCCCGGACAGGGAGAGAGACCCAGTACTTC; CDR3aa: CASSLSRTGRETQYF
abundance: -; v_gene: TRBV30; d_gene: -; j_gene: TRBJ1-5; CDR3nt: TGTGCCTGGAGTCAACTAGGGGGAAATCAGCCCCAGCATTTT; CDR3aa: CAWSQLGGNQPQHF
abundance: -; v_gene: TRBV29-1; d_gene: TRBD2; j_gene: TRBJ2-3; CDR3nt: TGCAGCGTTGACAGGGCGGGGGGGCCAGATACGCAGTATTTT; CDR3aa: CSVDRAGGPDTQYF
abundance: few; v_gene: TRBV30; d_gene: -; j_gene: TRBJ2-1; CDR3nt: TGTGCCTGGACGAGGGTCGCCCCACGGGGGCAGTTCTTC; CDR3aa: CAWTRVAPRGQFF
abundance: -; v_gene: TRBV7-9; d_gene: TRBD1; j_gene: TRBJ1-1; CDR3nt: TGTGCCAGCAGCACCCGGGACAGGGCTTTAGGGACTGAAGCTTTCTTT; CDR3aa: CASSTRDRALGTEAFF
abundance: -; v_gene: TRBV25-1; d_gene: -; j_gene: TRBJ1-2; CDR3nt: TGTGCCAGCAGTGAAGGCGGGACCCTCAGAGGCGGCTACACCTTC; CDR3aa: CASSEGGTLRGGYTF
abundance: few; v_gene: TRBV2; d_gene: -; j_gene: TRBJ1-1; CDR3nt: TGTGCCAGCAGTGAACAGGGATACACTGAAGCTTTCTTT; CDR3aa: CASSEQGYTEAFF
abundance: few; v_gene: TRBV30; d_gene: -; j_gene: TRBJ2-2; CDR3nt: TGTGCCTGGAACGCGAACACCGGGGAGCTGTTTTTT; CDR3aa: CAWNANTGELFF
abundance: -; v_gene: TRBV7-9; d_gene: -; j_gene: TRBJ2-1; CDR3nt: TGTGCCAGCAGCTTAGCGGTTGGTGCCTACAATGAGCAGTTCTTC; CDR3aa: CASSLAVGAYNEQFF
abundance: -; v_gene: TRBV29-1; d_gene: -; j_gene: TRBJ1-1; CDR3nt: TGCAGCGTGGACCCTTGGGGCACTGAAGCTTTCTTT; CDR3aa: CSVDPWGTEAFF
abundance: few; v_gene: TRBV2; d_gene: TRBD2; j_gene: TRBJ2-3; CDR3nt: TGTGCCAGCAGTGAACCATGGACTAGCGGGGGCACAGATACGCAGTATTTT; CDR3aa: CASSEPWTSGGTDTQYF
abundance: -; v_gene: TRBV15; d_gene: -; j_gene: TRBJ1-1; CDR3nt: TGTGCCACCAGCACTTACACTGAAGCTTTCTTT; CDR3aa: CATSTYTEAFF
abundance: -; v_gene: TRBV29-1; d_gene: -; j_gene: TRBJ2-2; CDR3nt: TGCAGTACCGGGGAGCTGTTTTTT; CDR3aa: CSTGELFF
abundance: -; v_gene: TRBV7-9; d_gene: -; j_gene: TRBJ2-2; CDR3nt: TGTGCCAGCAGCTCGTTCGACGGAGACACCGGGGAGCTGTTTTTT; CDR3aa: CASSSFDGDTGELFF
abundance: -; v_gene: TRBV6-5; d_gene: -; j_gene: TRBJ1-1; CDR3nt: TGTGCCATAAAAATGAGGCAGGGTGGTGAAGCTTTCTTT; CDR3aa: CAIKMRQGGEAFF
abundance: -; v_gene: TRBV5-6; d_gene: -; j_gene: TRBJ1-1; CDR3nt: TGTGCCAGCAGCTCAATGCTGAACACTGAAGCTTTCTTT; CDR3aa: CASSSMLNTEAFF
abundance: few; v_gene: TRBV7-9; d_gene: TRBD1; j_gene: TRBJ1-4; CDR3nt: TGTGCCAGCGGGACAGGGGATGAAAAACTGTTTTTT; CDR3aa: CASGTGDEKLFF
abundance: -; v_gene: TRBV5-4; d_gene: -; j_gene: TRBJ2-1; CDR3nt: TGTGCCAGCAGCTTCGGGGGGCCAAGTGCCTACAATGAGCAGTTCTTC; CDR3aa: CASSFGGPSAYNEQFF
abundance: -; v_gene: TRBV2; d_gene: TRBD2; j_gene: TRBJ2-3; CDR3nt: TGTGCCAGCCGGGAGGTAGTGGATACGCAGTATTTT; CDR3aa: CASREVVDTQYF
abundance: few; v_gene: TRBV9; d_gene: -; j_gene: TRBJ2-6; CDR3nt: TGTGCCAGCAGCGTAGCGGGTACTGGGGCCAACGTCCTGACTTTC; CDR3aa: CASSVAGTGANVLTF
abundance: -; v_gene: TRBV7-3; d_gene: -; j_gene: TRBJ2-7; CDR3nt: TGTGCCAGCAGCACCCACAGGGACTTCTCCTACGAGCAGTACTTC; CDR3aa: CASSTHRDFSYEQYF
abundance: -; v_gene: TRBV6-1; d_gene: -; j_gene: TRBJ1-1; CDR3nt: TGTGCCAGCAGTCCCCACGACCCGAACACTGAAGCTTTCTTT; CDR3aa: CASSPHDPNTEAFF